The 26 T cell receptor beta chains in this list originate from one sample, sequenced in a study of regulatory T cells in long-lasting Graves disease. Time point: newly diagnosed GD, antithyroid drugs for less than 3 months. The TCR library was prepared using RNA isolated from PBMCs. Library construction for TCR beta used iRepertoire HTBI primers and Arm-PCR of CDR3 regions. From the multiplex PCR reads, TCRdb called clonotypes with MiXCR, one entry per CDR3 protein. The sample lists roughly 420,000 distinct CDR3 sequences, 14% occurring once. This sample also appeared in a second study, on T cells in Graves' hyperthyroidism and ophthalmopathy.

This specimen was peripheral blood mononuclear cells (PBMCs), taken at new diagnosis, from a patient treated with antithyroid drugs. All receptors come from a woman between 50 and 59 years old with Graves disease.

V gene TRBV5-1 combines with J gene TRBJ2-5; 11 nucleotides agree with TRBD2. With V trimmed by 1 base and J by 3 bases, 11 bases remained unmatched. This CDR3 region has 18 residues. Per germline, CDR1 SGHRS and CDR2 YFSETQ. CDR3 region: CASSLPPPPGLAEETQYF. CDR3 sequence (DNA): TGCGCCAGCAGCTTGCCACCTCCTCCGGGACTAGCGGAAGAGACCCAGTACTTC.

At least ten counts were recorded for this clonotype. The chain has TRBV12-3 or TRBV12-4 and TRBJ1-1, with D unclear. The ends were cut back, 2 bases at V and 2 bases at J, with 6 bases in the middle. CDR3 size: 13 residues. The CDR3 DNA reads TGTGCCAGCAGTTTAAACAGTAACACTGAAGCTTTCTTT. It yields the protein CASSLNSNTEAFF.

This clonotype was found many times. The V gene is TRBV10-3, the J gene TRBJ2-7, with D hard to call. V was cut by 2 bases and J by 6 bases, with 17 bases left in between. Germline V lookup: CDR1 ENHRY, CDR2 SYGVKD. This CDR3 region has 15 residues. The CDR3 DNA sequence: TGTGCCATCAGTGAGCATAAAGATAGCACCAGCGAGCAGTACTTC. Protein sequence: CAISEHKDSTSEQYF.

At least ten counts were recorded for this clonotype. This rearrangement joins TRBV30 to TRBJ1-2; D is unresolved. CDR3 length equals 14 residues. Germline values: CDR1 GTSNPN, CDR2 SVGIG (reference sequence). The CDR3 nucleotides read TGTGCGCTGGTGAATCCGACGCCGAGATATGGCTACACCTTC. This sequence encodes CALVNPTPRYGYTF.

This clonotype came up many times. This sequence joins TRBV7-2 and TRBJ2-1, with 9 bases identical to TRBD1. Losses at the gene ends were 6 bases for V and 7 bases for J; bases not matched to a gene: 10. This CDR3 is built from 15 residues. In germline, CDR1 is SGHTA, CDR2 FQGNSA. CDR3 amino acids: CASSQDRGKGNEQFF. Written as DNA, the CDR3 is TGTGCCAGCAGTCAGGACAGGGGTAAAGGTAATGAGCAGTTCTTC.

This clonotype was seen at least ten times. J is TRBJ2-2 and V is TRBV30, with TRBD1 matching 8 bases. The CDR3 length is 14 residues. V shed 3 bases and J 5 bases; nucleotides not matched to a gene: 5. CDR1 is GTSNPN, CDR2 SVGIG, per germline (reference sequence). CDR3 protein: CAWRTGGGTGELFF. In DNA form, the CDR3 reads TGTGCCTGGAGAACAGGGGGTGGTACCGGGGAGCTGTTTTTT.

This clonotype was recorded a few times. The germline gene is not matched at one end of the junction; a read error may be the cause. The chain carries TRBV28 and TRBJ1-5, with 12 nucleotides matching TRBD1. CDR1 and CDR2 from the germline V gene are MDHEN and SYDVKM. This CDR3 is built from 18 residues. CDR3 nucleotide sequence: TGTGCCGGCAGTCTACCCGGGACAGGGGGCTGGAGCAATCAGCCCCAGCATTTT. Its translation: CAGSLPGTGGWSNQPQHF. The full variable domain, its missing parts supplied by reference TRBV28 and TRBJ1-5, is DVKVTQSSRYLVKRTGEKVFLECVQDMDHENMFWYRQDPGLGLRLIYFSYDVKMKEKGDIPEGYSVSREKKERFSLILESASTNQTSMYLCAGSLPGTGGWSNQPQHFGDGTRLSIL.

At least ten counts were recorded for this clonotype. This rearrangement joins TRBV11-2 to TRBJ2-7, with D perhaps TRBD1 (5 bases). Trimming stripped 3 bases from V and 4 bases from J, with 10 bases between. The germline CDR1 and CDR2 sequences are SGHAT and FQNNGV. The CDR3 contains 13 residues. CDR3 nucleotide sequence: TGTGCCAGCAGCTTTAAACAGGCTTACGAGCAGTACTTC. It specifies CASSFKQAYEQYF. The full variable domain, completed using reference TRBV11-2 and TRBJ2-7, is EAGVAQSPRYKIIEKRQSVAFWCNPISGHATLYWYQQILGQGPKLLIQFQNNGVVDDSQLPKDRFSAERLKGVDSTLKIQPAKLEDSAVYLCASSFKQAYEQYFGPGTRLTVT.

In its sample, this clonotype was seen a few times. This sequence joins TRBV12-3 or TRBV12-4 and TRBJ2-1; the match to TRBD2 covers 16 bases. The CDR3 is made up of 14 amino acids. Losses at the gene ends were 6 bases for V and 8 bases for J; bases not matched to a gene: 1. This CDR3 reads CASRGLAGGYEQFF. For the CDR3, the DNA is TGTGCCAGCAGGGGACTAGCGGGAGGGTATGAGCAGTTCTTC.

The chain recombines TRBV20-1 with TRBJ2-7; D remains unclear. The V end was cut by 5 bases, the J end by 3 bases, with 17 bases between. The CDR3 totals 14 residues. In germline, CDR1 is DFQATT, CDR2 SNEGSKA (reference sequence). The CDR3 region is CSAASVPQHYEQYF. CDR3 coding DNA: TGCAGTGCTGCCTCGGTTCCCCAGCACTACGAGCAGTACTTC.

This clonotype was detected many times. The chain joins TRBV7-9 to TRBJ1-1; no firm D call. V gave up 5 bases and J gave up 1 base, with 8 bases separating them. Per germline, CDR1 SEHNR and CDR2 FQNEAQ (reference sequence). The CDR3 loop spans 13 amino acids. CDR3 protein: CASSAAQNTEAFF. CDR3 coding DNA: TGTGCCAGCAGCGCAGCACAGAACACTGAAGCTTTCTTT.

Many counts were recorded for this clonotype. This chain connects TRBV28 to TRBJ2-1, with 7 bases identical to TRBD2. This CDR3 is built from 15 residues. Per the germline V gene, CDR1 is MDHEN and CDR2 is SYDVKM. V shed 3 bases and J 7 bases; nucleotides not matched to a gene: 9. The CDR3 DNA reads TGTGCCAGCAGTTTTCCGACGGGAGGCAAGAATGAGCAGTTCTTC. Encoded protein: CASSFPTGGKNEQFF.

This clonotype was detected a few times. The gene calls are TRBV7-8 and TRBJ2-1; D is possibly TRBD1 (6 bases). From germline, CDR1 is SGHVS and CDR2 FQNEAQ. Trimming shortened V by 5 bases and J by 8 bases, and 13 bases separated the two germline ends. The CDR3 loop spans 13 amino acids. This chain's CDR3 is CASSPGVSYEQFF. In DNA form, the CDR3 reads TGTGCCAGCAGCCCAGGGGTTAGCTATGAGCAGTTCTTC.

This clonotype was detected many times. The V and J genes are TRBV12-3 or TRBV12-4 and TRBJ2-7, with D possibly matching TRBD2 (5 bases). V lost 3 bases to trimming and J lost 1 base, with 10 bases between them. The CDR3 is made up of 14 amino acids. The CDR3 bases are TGTGCCAGCAGTTTTTTTGGGGAGTCCTACGAGCAGTACTTC. Protein: CASSFFGESYEQYF.

This clonotype appeared many times. The chain uses TRBV30 and TRBJ2-3, with D unresolved. Germline CDR1 is GTSNPN and CDR2 is SVGIG (reference sequence). The V gene lost 3 bases and the J gene lost 1 base, with 8 bases spanning the gap. The CDR3 extends over 13 amino acids. The CDR3 DNA is TGTGCCTGGAGAGGAATGGGCACAGATACGCAGTATTTT. It is translated as CAWRGMGTDTQYF. Full variable domain (rest looked up from reference TRBV30 and TRBJ2-3): SQTIHQWPATLVQPVGSPLSLECTVEGTSNPNLYWYRQAAGRGLQLLFYSVGIGQISSEVPQNLSASRPQDRQFILSSKKLLLSDSGFYLCAWRGMGTDTQYFGPGTRLTVL.

J is TRBJ1-1 and V is TRBV10-3, with D unresolved. V was trimmed by 8 bases and J by 5 bases, leaving 15 bases between them. Germline values: CDR1 ENHRY, CDR2 SYGVKD. The CDR3 length is 13 residues. CDR3 in DNA: TGTGCCATCGCGGGTATATGGGATACTGAAGCTTTCTTT. Translated: CAIAGIWDTEAFF.

This clonotype was detected a few times. The chain recombines TRBV29-1 with TRBJ1-1; D possibly corresponds to TRBD1 (5 bases). Per germline, CDR1 SQVTM and CDR2 ANQGSEA. There are 11 residues in the CDR3. Trimming shortened V by 7 bases and J by 6 bases, and 12 bases separated the two germline ends. In nucleotides, the CDR3 is TGCAGCGATCAGGGAGGCGCTGAAGCTTTCTTT. It encodes CSDQGGAEAFF.

This clonotype was found many times. The chain is built from TRBV30 and TRBJ2-6; 7 positions agree with TRBD1. The germline V gene has CDR1 GTSNPN and CDR2 SVGIG (reference sequence). The CDR3 loop spans 14 amino acids. J gave up 2 bases and V 5 bases, and 3 bases lay outside the gene matches. CDR3 in amino acids: CAWGTETGANVLTF. The DNA of the CDR3 is TGTGCCTGGGGGACAGAAACTGGGGCCAACGTCCTGACTTTC.

Details on this clonotype: This is likely an artifact of a read error, given a far larger clone one base away. The CDR3 nucleotides read TGTGCCAGCAGCCCCCGCTTCGAGCAGTTCTTC. It encodes CASSPRFEQFF. The chain couples TRBV11-2 to TRBJ2-1; D not resolved. With 5 bases removed from V and 10 bases from J, the gap between germline ends came to 9 bases. This CDR3 region has 11 residues. The germline V gene encodes CDR1 SGHAT and CDR2 FQNNGV.

A remark on this clonotype: This may come from a read error, since a much larger clone is one base off. J is TRBJ2-7 and V is TRBV6-2 or TRBV6-3; the match to TRBD2 covers 15 bases. The junction had 4 bases not matched to a gene; V was cut back by 8 bases and J by 2 bases. The CDR3 sequence is 15 residues long. Germline V lookup: CDR1 MNHEY, CDR2 SVGEGT. CDR3 in DNA: TGTGCCAGCGGACTAGCGGGAGGGCCAACCTACGAGCAGTACTTC. It yields the protein CASGLAGGPTYEQYF.

The genes are TRBV29-1 and TRBJ2-5; 7 positions agree with TRBD1. Germline V gene sequence: CDR1 SQVTM, CDR2 ANQGSEA. This CDR3 comprises 13 residues. The CDR3 DNA sequence: TGCACCATCTCGACAGGGATGGGAGAGACCCAGTACTTC. Encoded protein: CTISTGMGETQYF.

There are a few counts of this clonotype. The genes are TRBV20-1 and TRBJ1-3; D is perhaps TRBD1 (6 bases). Trimming stripped 3 bases from V and 0 bases from J, with 9 bases between. In germline, CDR1 is DFQATT, CDR2 SNEGSKA (reference sequence). The CDR3 extends over 14 amino acids. CDR3 DNA: TGCAGTGCTAGGGACAGCGACTCTGGAAACACCATATATTTT. Translation gives CSARDSDSGNTIYF.

This clonotype was seen repeatedly, ten times or more. The rearrangement joins TRBV30 to TRBJ2-1, with 8 positions matching TRBD1. The length of the CDR3 is 13 residues. Germline trimming cut 3 bases from V and 9 bases from J; bases unmatched to any gene: 7. Germline loops: CDR1 GTSNPN, CDR2 SVGIG (reference sequence). The DNA for the CDR3 is TGTGCCTGGAGCGTGACAGGGGTTGGTGAGCAGTTCTTC. It codes for CAWSVTGVGEQFF.

Ten or more counts support this clonotype. The V and J genes are TRBV2 and TRBJ2-2, with D unclear. CDR1 and CDR2 (germline): SNHLY, FYNNEI. V was clipped by 7 bases and J by 2 bases, with 8 bases between them. This CDR3 spans 13 amino acids. As DNA, the CDR3 is TGTGCCAGCACGGAAAGAAACACCGGGGAGCTGTTTTTT. Translating it yields CASTERNTGELFF.

This clonotype was found a few times. The chain joins TRBV3-1 to TRBJ1-6; the D gene is possibly TRBD1 (5 bases). Deletions cut 4 bases from V and 8 bases from J, with 12 bases between. Germline V gene lookup returns CDR1 LGHDT and CDR2 YNNKEL (reference sequence). This CDR3 comprises 14 residues. The CDR3 here is CASSPGHMDSPLHF. In DNA form, the CDR3 reads TGTGCCAGCAGCCCCGGACATATGGATTCACCCCTCCACTTT.

The chain couples TRBV30 to TRBJ1-2; TRBD1 aligns across 10 bases. The CDR3 runs to 14 residues. Germline V gene lookup returns CDR1 GTSNPN and CDR2 SVGIG (reference sequence). J gave up 3 bases and V 2 bases, and 3 bases lay outside the gene matches. Here the CDR3 DNA reads TGTGCCTGGAGTAAGACAGGGGGCTACTATGGCTACACCTTC. Translation: CAWSKTGGYYGYTF.